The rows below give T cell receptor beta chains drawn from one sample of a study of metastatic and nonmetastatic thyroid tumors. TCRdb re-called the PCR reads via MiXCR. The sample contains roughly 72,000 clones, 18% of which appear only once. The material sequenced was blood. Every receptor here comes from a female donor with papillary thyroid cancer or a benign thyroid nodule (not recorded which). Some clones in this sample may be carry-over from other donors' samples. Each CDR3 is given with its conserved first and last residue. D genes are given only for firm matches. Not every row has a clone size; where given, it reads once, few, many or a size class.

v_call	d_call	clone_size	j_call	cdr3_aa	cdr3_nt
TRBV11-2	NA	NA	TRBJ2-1	CASSFSRYQFF	TGTGCCAGCAGTTTCTCACGATATCAGTTCTTC
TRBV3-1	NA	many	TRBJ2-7	CASSQSESQYF	TGTGCCAGCAGCCAATCCGAGTCCCAGTACTTC
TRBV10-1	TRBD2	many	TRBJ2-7	CASSESSLAGYEQYF	TGCGCCAGCAGTGAGTCGTCGTTAGCGGGGTACGAGCAGTACTTC
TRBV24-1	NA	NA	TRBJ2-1	CATSDGRLGSYNEQFF	TGTGCCACCAGTGACGGACGCCTAGGCTCCTACAATGAGCAGTTCTTC
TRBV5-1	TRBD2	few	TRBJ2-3	CASSATSGRVDTQYF	TGCGCCAGCAGCGCAACTAGCGGGAGGGTTGACACGCAGTATTTT
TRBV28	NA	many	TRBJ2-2	CASSLFGGNGELFF	TGTGCCAGCAGTTTATTTGGGGGTAACGGGGAGCTGTTTTTT
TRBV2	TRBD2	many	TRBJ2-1	CASRETSASYNEQFF	TGTGCCAGCAGGGAAACTAGCGCCTCCTACAATGAGCAGTTCTTC
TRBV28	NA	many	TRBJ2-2	CASSPRRRTNTGELFF	TGTGCCAGCAGTCCCCGTAGACGAACGAACACCGGGGAGCTGTTTTTT
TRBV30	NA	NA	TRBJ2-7	CAWSGSATYEQYF	TGTGCCTGGAGTGGATCAGCTACCTACGAGCAGTACTTC
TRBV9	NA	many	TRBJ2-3	CASSVAGQLTDTQYF	TGTGCCAGCAGCGTAGCGGGACAACTGACAGATACGCAGTATTTT
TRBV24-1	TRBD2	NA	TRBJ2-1	CATIYFRTSGSYNEQFF	TGTGCCACCATTTATTTCCGGACTAGCGGGTCCTACAATGAGCAGTTCTTC
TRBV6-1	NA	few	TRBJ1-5	CASSEAPGLGHQPQHF	TGTGCCAGCAGTGAAGCGCCTGGGTTGGGGCATCAGCCCCAGCATTTT
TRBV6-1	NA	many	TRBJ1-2	CASKIPGTPGYTF	TGTGCCAGCAAAATCCCCGGGACGCCCGGCTACACCTTC
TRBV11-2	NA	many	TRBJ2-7	CASSSLRDTHYEQYF	TGTGCCAGCAGCTCCCTTCGGGACACCCACTACGAGCAGTACTTC
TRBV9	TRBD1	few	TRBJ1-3	CASSVGWTGSGNTIYF	TGTGCCAGCAGCGTAGGGTGGACAGGGTCTGGAAACACCATATATTTT
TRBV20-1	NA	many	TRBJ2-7	CSGRDSSSYEQYF	TGCAGTGGGAGAGATAGTAGCTCCTACGAGCAGTACTTC
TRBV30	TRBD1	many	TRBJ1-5	CAWSYTGTGLEPQHF	TGTGCCTGGAGTTATACCGGGACAGGACTTGAGCCCCAGCATTTT
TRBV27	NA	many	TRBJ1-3	CASMGGHSGNTIYF	TGTGCCAGCATGGGGGGGCACTCTGGAAACACCATATATTTT
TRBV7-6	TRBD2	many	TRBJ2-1	CASSFFLHQRLADYNEQFF	TGTGCTAGCAGCTTTTTTCTGCACCAGAGACTAGCGGATTACAATGAGCAGTTCTTC
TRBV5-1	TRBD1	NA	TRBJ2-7	CASSLRTGSHEHYF	TGCGCCAGCAGCTTGAGGACAGGGTCCCACGAGCATTACTTC
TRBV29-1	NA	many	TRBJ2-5	CSVEVDVRETQYF	TGCAGCGTTGAAGTCGACGTAAGGGAGACCCAGTACTTC
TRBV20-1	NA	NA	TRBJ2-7	CSAIVYPSYEQYF	TGCAGTGCTATAGTATATCCATCCTACGAGCAGTACTTC
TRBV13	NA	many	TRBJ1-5	CASSTYGDQPQHF	TGTGCCAGCAGCACGTACGGGGATCAGCCCCAGCATTTT
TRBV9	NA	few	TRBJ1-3	CASSGLGGPIGNTIYF	TGTGCCAGCAGCGGCCTCGGAGGGCCGATCGGAAACACCATATATTTT
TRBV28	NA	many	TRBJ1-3	CASSLAGRVANTIYF	TGTGCCAGCAGTTTAGCCGGGAGGGTCGCAAACACCATATATTTT
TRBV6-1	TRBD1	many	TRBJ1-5	CASSEDAGGMGNQPQHF	TGTGCCAGCAGTGAAGACGCAGGGGGTATGGGTAATCAGCCCCAGCATTTT
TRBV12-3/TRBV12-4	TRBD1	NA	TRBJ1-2	CASSLASGRGGYTF	TGTGCCAGCAGTTTAGCTAGTGGCAGGGGGGGCTACACCTTC
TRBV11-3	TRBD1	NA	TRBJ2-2	CAIDRGNAGELFF	TGTGCCATAGACAGGGGAAACGCCGGGGAGCTGTTTTTT
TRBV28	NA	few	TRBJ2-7	CASDSSRYEQYF	TGTGCCAGCGACTCCTCCCGCTACGAGCAGTACTTC
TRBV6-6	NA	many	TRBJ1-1	CASSYSRAGTEAFF	TGTGCCAGCAGTTACTCGAGGGCCGGGACTGAAGCTTTCTTT
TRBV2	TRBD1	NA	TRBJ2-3	CASRETGLGADTQYF	TGTGCCAGCAGAGAGACAGGGCTAGGCGCAGATACGCAGTATTTT
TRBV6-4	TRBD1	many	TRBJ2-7	CASIGTGGYEQYF	TGTGCCAGCATTGGGACAGGGGGCTACGAGCAGTACTTC
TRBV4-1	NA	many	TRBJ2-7	CASSQAGSGYEQYF	TGCGCCAGCAGCCAAGCCGGGAGTGGCTACGAGCAGTACTTC
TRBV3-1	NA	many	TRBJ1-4	CASSQDLGSEKLFF	TGTGCCAGCAGCCAAGATCTGGGGAGCGAAAAACTGTTTTTT
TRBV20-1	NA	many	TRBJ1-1	CSARDLGEYEAFF	TGCAGTGCTAGAGATTTAGGGGAATATGAAGCTTTCTTT
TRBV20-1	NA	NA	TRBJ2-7	CSARGGPGQGYEQYF	TGCAGTGCTAGAGGGGGGCCAGGGCAAGGCTACGAGCAGTACTTC